The 3 T cell receptor beta chains presented below share a single source sample, sequenced in a study of T cell responses to AZD1222 COVID-19 vaccine. Profiling relied on immunoSEQ multiplex PCR, and the TCRdb table lists in-frame clones only, not all of them. Among roughly 150,000 clones listed, 85% to 95% were seen once. This sample comprised peripheral blood, obtained on day 0 of AZD1222 vaccination. The receptor set was obtained from an adult in good health.

This chain uses TRBV2 with TRBJ1-3; the D is unclear. Germline lookup yields CDR1 SNHLY and CDR2 FYNNEI. The CDR3 consists of 14 residues. V shed 6 bases and J shed 0 bases, with 9 bases lying between them. CDR3 DNA sequence: TGTGCCAGCAGACAGCAAACCTCTGGAAACACCATATATTTT. Translated, it gives CASRQQTSGNTIYF. The variable domain in full, completed from reference TRBV2 and TRBJ1-3, reads EPEVTQTPSHQVTQMGQEVILRCVPISNHLYFYWYRQILGQKVEFLVSFYNNEISEKSEIFDDQFSVERPDGSNFTLKIRSTKLEDSAMYFCASRQQTSGNTIYFGEGSWLTVV.

The chain joins TRBV19 to TRBJ2-1; perhaps D is TRBD1 or TRBD2 (6 bases each). CDR1 is LNHDA and CDR2 is SQIVND in the germline V gene (reference sequence). The CDR3 has 16 amino acids. Trimming removed 3 bases at V and 3 bases at J, with 15 bases between. The CDR3 reads CASSISGGRVYNEQFF. CDR3 sequence (DNA): TGTGCCAGTAGTATTTCTGGGGGGCGCGTCTACAATGAGCAGTTCTTC.

The V gene is TRBV5-6, the J gene TRBJ1-6; 9 nucleotides align to TRBD1. This CDR3 spans 16 amino acids. The V and J ends lost 2 bases and 7 bases, in that order; junction bases with no gene match: 7. Germline V gene lookup returns CDR1 SGHDT and CDR2 YYEEEE. For the CDR3, the DNA is TGTGCCAGCAGCTTTGGGGACAGGGAATCGAATTCACCCCTCCACTTT. Its protein is CASSFGDRESNSPLHF. The full variable domain, with the rest looked up from reference TRBV5-6 and TRBJ1-6, is DAGVTQSPTHLIKTRGQQVTLRCSPKSGHDTVSWYQQALGQGPQFIFQYYEEEERQRGNFPDRFSGHQFPNYSSELNVNALLLGDSALYLCASSFGDRESNSPLHFGNGTRLTVT.